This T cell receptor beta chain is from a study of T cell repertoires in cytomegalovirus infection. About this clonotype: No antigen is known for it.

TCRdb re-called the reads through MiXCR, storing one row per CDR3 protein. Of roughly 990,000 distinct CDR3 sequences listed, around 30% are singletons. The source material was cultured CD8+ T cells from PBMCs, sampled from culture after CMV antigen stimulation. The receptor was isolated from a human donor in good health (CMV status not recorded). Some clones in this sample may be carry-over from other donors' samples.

CDR3 in amino acids: CASSHLPETQYF. CDR3 sequence (DNA): TGTGCCAGCAGCCACCTCCCAGAGACCCAGTACTTC. J is TRBJ2-5 and V is TRBV14; no reliable D call. Germline V gene lookup returns CDR1 SGHDN and CDR2 FVKESK. Trimming left V 3 bases short and J 4 bases short, with 6 bases between. The CDR3 spans 12 residues.